This is a list of T cell receptor beta chains from one sample in a study of identical twins. TCRdb re-derived calls from the 5' RACE reads in MiXCR, one entry per CDR3 protein. Of about 340,000 distinct CDR3 sequences in the sample, approximately 13% were seen once. A further study also used this sample, focusing on yellow fever vaccine responses in identical twins.

Sequenced input: CD8+ T cells sorted from blood. The receptors originated from a woman between 18 and 29 years old in good health. CDR3s leave out the opening cysteine and the closing phenylalanine or tryptophan.

v_gene,j_gene,CDR3aa
TRBV12-3/TRBV12-4,TRBJ1-5,ASSLIGQGGNQPQH
TRBV4-1,TRBJ2-1,ASSQERGNEQF
TRBV5-1,TRBJ1-6,ASRGRETNSPLH
TRBV12-3/TRBV12-4,TRBJ2-1,ASSSGLADPNEQF
TRBV29-1,TRBJ2-3,SVEDPGTPSTDTQY
TRBV12-5,TRBJ2-2,ASGLPNTGELF
TRBV3-1,TRBJ2-3,ASSSRGSGRSTDTQY
TRBV28,TRBJ2-2,ASSQPWSTGELF
TRBV12-3/TRBV12-4,TRBJ2-3,ASSFGRGLGTDTQY
TRBV24-1,TRBJ2-5,ATRDGYQETQY
TRBV12-3/TRBV12-4,TRBJ2-1,ASSLGGDHEQF
TRBV4-1,TRBJ2-2,ASSQGGSTGELF
TRBV20-1,TRBJ2-1,SATNEPSGRWDNEQF
TRBV28,TRBJ2-7,ASSITSGGLDEQY
TRBV7-6,TRBJ1-2,ASSLDEGSNGYT
TRBV15,TRBJ2-1,ATSRATGYGEQF
TRBV12-3/TRBV12-4,TRBJ2-4,ASSFGRRLAKNIQY
TRBV28,TRBJ2-5,ASSPNIQETQY
TRBV7-8,TRBJ1-6,ASSNRQGYSPLH
TRBV20-1,TRBJ2-7,SARGGEQY
TRBV29-1,TRBJ1-4,SVEGWDRDSEQKLF
TRBV7-2,TRBJ2-7,ASSLFGPPYEQY
TRBV7-9,TRBJ1-2,ARDYPANYGYT
TRBV7-3,TRBJ2-1,ASSLTAGLAGPPLYNEQF